The present TCR beta chain was sequenced within a study of blood T cell repertoires in COVID-19. Across the study: COVID-19 samples, acute and convalescent, were from the United States, Italy and Spain. The cDNA or gDNA used as material had been derived from T cells, B-cell-depleted T cells, or PBMCs.

The CDR3 spans 13 residues. Germline V gene lookup returns CDR1 SGHNT and CDR2 YYREEE (reference sequence). V gave up 0 bases and J gave up 7 bases; unmatched junction bases: 3. The authors' processing: Estimation of nucleated cell counts relied on the amplification of reference gene primers. TCRdb's table, derived via immunoSEQ multiplex PCR, lists solely in-frame clones and lacks some. V and J calls and clone size come straight from that table; D and trimming were deduced from the DNA. Counted here are around 200,000 clones, more than 85% occurring once; the ten biggest clones make up approximately 2.5%.

The chain employs TRBV5-4 and TRBJ1-2, with 7 bases identical to TRBD1. Material for sequencing was peripheral blood. This receptor was taken from a man in his forties with active or convalescent COVID-19. The CDR3: CASSLDRGSGYTF. The CDR3 DNA is TGTGCCAGCAGCTTGGACAGGGGAAGTGGCTACACCTTC.